Described below is a single T cell receptor beta chain sequence and its context. This sample is drawn from a study of patients and donors after allogeneic stem cell transplantation. Per germline, CDR1 MDHEN and CDR2 SYDVKM. V was cut by 4 bases and J by 2 bases, with 17 bases left in between. The CDR3 totals 16 residues. TCRdb redid the calling of the RT-PCR reads with MiXCR, one entry per CDR3 protein. In the table there are about 100,000 distinct CDR3 sequences, about a third of which are singletons. The chain employs TRBV28 and TRBJ1-1; possible D gene TRBD1, 6 bases. The receptor was isolated from a human donor who was either an allogeneic HSCT recipient or a stem cell or donor lymphocyte infusion donor (not recorded which). It is not recorded whose cells these are; they may come from a transplant donor. The specimen was blood, either unsorted or a sorted T cell fraction (not recorded which). CDR3 sequence: CASSSTRGGFNTEAFF. The CDR3 DNA follows: TGTGCCAGCAGTTCCACCAGGGGTGGCTTCAACACTGAAGCTTTCTTT.